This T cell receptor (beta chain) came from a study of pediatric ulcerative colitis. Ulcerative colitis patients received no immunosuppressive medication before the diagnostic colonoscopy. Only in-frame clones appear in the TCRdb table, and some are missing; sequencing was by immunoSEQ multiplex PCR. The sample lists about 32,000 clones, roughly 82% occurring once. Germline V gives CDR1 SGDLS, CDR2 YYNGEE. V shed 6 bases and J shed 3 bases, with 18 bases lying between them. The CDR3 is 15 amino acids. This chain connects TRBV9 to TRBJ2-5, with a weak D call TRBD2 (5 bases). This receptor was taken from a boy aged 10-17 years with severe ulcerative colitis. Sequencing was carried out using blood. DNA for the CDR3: TGTGCCAGCAATACCGGGGAACAGATGGAAGAGACCCAGTACTTC. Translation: CASNTGEQMEETQYF.